What follows is one TCR beta chain and its context. Its antigen is unidentified. Sequenced by immunoSEQ multiplex PCR; TCRdb stores in-frame clones only, minus some. The data show some 120,000 clones, with 92% seen just once and approximately 0.81% held by the top ten. Systemic immunosuppression or autoimmune disease history was grounds to exclude patients. The data derive from a study of OX40 agonist ivuxolimab in advanced cancers. Across the study: Two patients with cutaneous melanoma and one with hepatocellular carcinoma, three in total, showed partial responses.

Trimming took 5 bases from V and 5 from J; bases not matched to a gene: 5. This CDR3 spans 13 amino acids. Germline V gene data show CDR1 as LNHDA and CDR2 as SQIVND (reference sequence). Overall study findings and caveats: CD8+ T cells showed, on average, more clonal expansion than CD4+ cells. Both CD4+ and CD8+ T cell populations in blood had undergone clonal expansion by week 6 at 0.1 to 3.0 mg/kg.

The sample in question was CD4+ or CD8+ T cells sorted from blood, obtained in a trial of the OX40 agonist ivuxolimab. This clonotype originated in an adult with an advanced solid tumor such as melanoma, head and neck, liver or kidney cancer. The gene calls are TRBV19 and TRBJ1-1; 7 bases are shared with TRBD1. As DNA, the CDR3 is TGTGCCAGTAGTGCGACAGGGTTGACTGAAGCTTTCTTT. It translates to CASSATGLTEAFF.